The 22 T cell receptor beta chains below come from one sample, sequenced in a study of T cell changes during pregnancy in multiple sclerosis. The assay was immunoSEQ multiplex PCR, and TCRdb's table has in-frame clones only and misses some. This sample yields some 56,000 clones, of which roughly 90% are seen a single time; approximately 2.8% belongs to the top ten. Specimen: peripheral blood, collected in the third trimester of pregnancy. The source of these receptors is a female donor in good health, enrolled as a control in a pregnancy study.

This chain links TRBV28 with TRBJ2-6, with D maybe TRBD2 (6 bases). CDR1 and CDR2 from the germline V gene are MDHEN and SYDVKM. The CDR3 has 18 amino acids. Trimming shortened V by 11 bases and J by 0 bases, and 23 bases separated the two germline ends. DNA for the CDR3: TGTGCCGTCTCCCCCCTTGGGACTTCCAGCTCTGGGGCCAACGTCCTGACTTTC. Residues: CAVSPLGTSSSGANVLTF.

This rearrangement joins TRBV5-1 to TRBJ2-5; TRBD1 matches at 11 bases. Gene TRBJ2-7 matches the end of the DNA better, so the J call may be wrong. The CDR3 is made up of 13 amino acids. In germline, CDR1 is SGHRS, CDR2 YFSETQ. CDR3 DNA sequence: TGCGCCAGCAGCCGGGACAGGGGGTACGAGCAGTACTTC. It codes for CASSRDRGYEQYF.

This chain connects TRBV18 to TRBJ2-5; D remains unclear. Gene TRBJ2-7 matches the end of the DNA better, so the J call may be wrong. Germline loops: CDR1 KGHSH, CDR2 LQKENI. The CDR3 covers 14 residues. This CDR3 reads CASSPPSISYEQYF. In nucleotides, the CDR3 is TGTGCCAGCTCACCACCGAGTATCTCCTACGAGCAGTACTTC.

The chain links TRBV5-1 to TRBJ1-1; D is undetermined. Germline V CDR1 and CDR2: SGHRS, YFSETQ. CDR3 length equals 15 residues. The ends were cut back, 0 bases at V and 0 bases at J, with 9 bases in the middle. The CDR3 DNA reads TGCGCCAGCAGCTTGGTCCTAGGCATGAACACTGAAGCTTTCTTT. This translates into CASSLVLGMNTEAFF.

The rearrangement links TRBV5-6 to TRBJ1-5; the match to TRBD1 covers 9 bases. From germline, CDR1 is SGHDT and CDR2 YYEEEE. Trimming removed 3 bases from V and 6 bases from J; junction bases left unmatched: 7. The CDR3 runs 15 residues. CDR3 DNA sequence: TGTGCCAGCAGCTCGGGACAGGGAGCAGCTCAGCCCCAGCATTTT. Its translation: CASSSGQGAAQPQHF.

This chain links TRBV5-1 with TRBJ1-1; 7 bases are a match to TRBD1. Per the germline V gene, CDR1 is SGHRS and CDR2 is YFSETQ. Unmatched junction bases numbered 6, after V lost 6 bases and J lost 1 base. CDR3 length: 14 amino acids. CDR3 sequence reads: CASTLGQANTEAFF. For the CDR3, the DNA is TGCGCCAGCACCCTAGGACAGGCGAACACTGAAGCTTTCTTT.

The V call is TRBV19, the J call TRBJ2-5; D is perhaps TRBD1 (6 bases). V shed 2 bases and J shed 5 bases, with 18 bases lying between them. Germline CDR1 and CDR2: LNHDA and SQIVND (reference sequence). The CDR3 runs 16 residues. CDR3: CASSISGNLRGETQYF. The CDR3 bases are TGTGCCAGTAGTATATCGGGGAACCTAAGGGGGGAGACCCAGTACTTC.

V and J are TRBV16 and TRBJ1-4; D unresolved. CDR1 and CDR2 (germline): KGHSY, FQNENV. Trimming stripped 4 bases from V and 11 bases from J, with 11 bases between. The CDR3 has 12 amino acids. The DNA of the CDR3 is TGTGCCAGCAGCCTTACGAGAGGGAAACTGTTTTTT. Translation: CASSLTRGKLFF.

The chain has TRBV6-6 and TRBJ2-5, with TRBD1 matching 10 bases. CDR1 is MNHNY and CDR2 is SVGAGI in the germline V gene (reference sequence). V trimming: 2 bases; J trimming: 5 bases; junction bases outside the gene matches: 8. The CDR3 consists of 16 residues. The CDR3 coding sequence is TGTGCCAGCAGTTACGTCAGGACAGGGGGACGGGAGACCCAGTACTTC. It encodes CASSYVRTGGRETQYF.

This rearrangement joins TRBV19 to TRBJ2-2; tentative D call: TRBD1 (6 bases). Germline assignment: CDR1 LNHDA and CDR2 SQIVND (reference sequence). V gave up 5 bases and J gave up 3 bases, with 13 bases separating them. The length of the CDR3 is 15 residues. The CDR3 is CASSPVAGDTGELFF. The CDR3 DNA follows: TGTGCCAGTAGTCCCGTCGCAGGGGACACCGGGGAGCTGTTTTTT.

The genes are TRBV5-1 and TRBJ2-7, with 7 bases lining up with TRBD2. The germline V gene has CDR1 SGHRS and CDR2 YFSETQ. J gave up 3 bases and V 5 bases, and 5 bases lay outside the gene matches. The length of the CDR3 is 13 residues. The CDR3 DNA reads as TGCGCCAGCAGAAAAGGGGACTACTACGAGCAGTACTTC. Its protein is CASRKGDYYEQYF.

The chain recombines TRBV5-4 with TRBJ1-1; possible D gene TRBD1, 5 bases. Trimming removed 1 base from V and 4 bases from J, with 8 bases in between. The CDR3 is 13 amino acids. The germline gives CDR1 SGHNT, CDR2 YYREEE (reference sequence). CDR3 sequence: CASSLQGGTEAFF. The DNA of the CDR3 is TGTGCCAGCAGCTTGCAGGGAGGCACTGAAGCTTTCTTT.

The sample holds a few counts of this clone. The chain employs TRBV5-1 and TRBJ1-4; TRBD1 matches 9 bases. The CDR3 length is 17 residues. CDR1 is SGHRS and CDR2 is YFSETQ in the germline V gene. Losses at the gene ends were 3 bases for V and 11 bases for J; bases not matched to a gene: 17. CDR3 loop: CASSSSPTGTGPDKLFF. As DNA, the CDR3 is TGCGCCAGCAGCTCCTCACCAACCGGGACAGGGCCTGACAAACTGTTTTTT.

The chain has TRBV5-1 and TRBJ1-1; the match to TRBD1 covers 8 bases. Germline loops: CDR1 SGHRS, CDR2 YFSETQ. The CDR3 covers 13 residues. V lost 6 bases and J lost 5; bases outside the gene matches: 6. The CDR3 DNA reads TGCGCCAGCACCCCAGGACAGGGAACTGAAGCTTTCTTT. Protein product: CASTPGQGTEAFF. Based on the CDR3 plus reference TRBV5-1 and TRBJ1-1, the full variable domain is KAGVTQTPRYLIKTRGQQVTLSCSPISGHRSVSWYQQTPGQGLQFLFEYFSETQRNKGNFPGRFSGRQFSNSRSEMNVSTLELGDSALYLCASTPGQGTEAFFGQGTRLTVV.

This clone was seen a single time. The genes are TRBV29-1 and TRBJ1-2; 7 bases line up with TRBD1. The V gene end was trimmed by 5 bases and the J gene end by 4 bases; junction bases not matched to a gene: 7. Germline values: CDR1 SQVTM, CDR2 ANQGSEA. The CDR3 has 13 residues. CDR3 DNA sequence: TGCAGCGTTCAGGGGGGTTCGAGCTATGGCTACACCTTC. Translated, it gives CSVQGGSSYGYTF. The whole variable domain, remainder taken from reference TRBV29-1 and TRBJ1-2, is SAVISQKPSRDICQRGTSLTIQCQVDSQVTMMFWYRQQPGQSLTLIATANQGSEATYESGFVIDKFPISRPNLTFSTLTVSNMSPEDSSIYLCSVQGGSSYGYTFGSGTRLTVV.

The gene calls are TRBV13 and TRBJ2-2; 8 nucleotides align to TRBD1. CDR1 is PRHDT, CDR2 FYEKMQ, per germline (reference sequence). The CDR3 spans 15 residues. Germline trimming cut 5 bases from V and 8 bases from J; bases unmatched to any gene: 10. The CDR3 protein is CASSPNRGRAGELFF. The DNA for the CDR3 is TGTGCCAGCAGCCCCAACAGGGGGAGAGCGGGGGAGCTGTTTTTT.

The J gene is TRBJ1-2, the V gene TRBV7-9; D uncertain. V was shortened by 5 bases and J by 0 bases, with 10 bases between the two germline ends. The CDR3 has 14 residues. The germline V gene encodes CDR1 SEHNR and CDR2 FQNEAQ (reference sequence). CDR3 DNA sequence: TGTGCCAGCAGCCCTGGTCGGGCTAACTATGGCTACACCTTC. Amino acids: CASSPGRANYGYTF.

This clone was seen just once. The rearrangement links TRBV7-6 to TRBJ2-7; 7 bases are shared with TRBD2. CDR1 SGHVS and CDR2 FNYEAQ come from the germline V gene. Trimming cost V 2 bases and J 2 bases; bases outside gene matches: 15. The CDR3 is made up of 18 amino acids. The CDR3 bases are TGTGCCAGCAGCTTAAATACGGGGGGTGAAGGTTGGACCTACGAGCAGTACTTC. Translated: CASSLNTGGEGWTYEQYF.

V gene TRBV5-6 combines with J gene TRBJ2-7; 7 bases map to TRBD1. Germline values: CDR1 SGHDT, CDR2 YYEEEE. The CDR3 runs 14 residues. Trimming cost V 4 bases and J 6 bases; bases outside gene matches: 10. In DNA form, the CDR3 reads TGTGCCAGCAGCCCCCAGACAGGGTTAGGCGAGCAGTACTTC. It yields the protein CASSPQTGLGEQYF. Full variable domain (rest looked up from reference TRBV5-6 and TRBJ2-7): DAGVTQSPTHLIKTRGQQVTLRCSPKSGHDTVSWYQQALGQGPQFIFQYYEEEERQRGNFPDRFSGHQFPNYSSELNVNALLLGDSALYLCASSPQTGLGEQYFGPGTRLTVT.

Turning to this clone: Other DNA sequences within the sample encode an identical CDR3. The genes are TRBV15 and TRBJ2-5; 8 bases fit TRBD2. The CDR3 loop spans 14 amino acids. V lost 0 bases and J lost 5; bases outside the gene matches: 2. Germline V gene sequence: CDR1 LNHNV, CDR2 YYDKDF (reference sequence). The CDR3 DNA is TGTGCCACCAGCAGAGATGCTAGCGGGGAGACCCAGTACTTC. It yields the protein CATSRDASGETQYF.

This chain links TRBV28 with TRBJ2-3, with a possible D match to TRBD1 (7 bases). From germline, CDR1 is MDHEN and CDR2 SYDVKM. V lost 5 bases, J lost 4 bases, and 10 bases lay in between. The CDR3 is 13 amino acids. The CDR3 loop is CASSLRGADTQYF. The CDR3 nucleotides read TGTGCCAGCAGTCTCAGGGGGGCAGATACGCAGTATTTT.

The gene calls are TRBV6-6 and TRBJ1-2; a weak D match, TRBD1 (5 bases). The CDR3 has 12 amino acids. V was clipped by 3 bases and J by 6 bases, with 8 bases between them. Germline CDR1 MNHNY, CDR2 SVGAGI (reference sequence). This chain's CDR3 is CASSYRGDGYTF. The CDR3 nucleotides read TGTGCCAGCAGTTATAGGGGCGATGGCTACACCTTC.